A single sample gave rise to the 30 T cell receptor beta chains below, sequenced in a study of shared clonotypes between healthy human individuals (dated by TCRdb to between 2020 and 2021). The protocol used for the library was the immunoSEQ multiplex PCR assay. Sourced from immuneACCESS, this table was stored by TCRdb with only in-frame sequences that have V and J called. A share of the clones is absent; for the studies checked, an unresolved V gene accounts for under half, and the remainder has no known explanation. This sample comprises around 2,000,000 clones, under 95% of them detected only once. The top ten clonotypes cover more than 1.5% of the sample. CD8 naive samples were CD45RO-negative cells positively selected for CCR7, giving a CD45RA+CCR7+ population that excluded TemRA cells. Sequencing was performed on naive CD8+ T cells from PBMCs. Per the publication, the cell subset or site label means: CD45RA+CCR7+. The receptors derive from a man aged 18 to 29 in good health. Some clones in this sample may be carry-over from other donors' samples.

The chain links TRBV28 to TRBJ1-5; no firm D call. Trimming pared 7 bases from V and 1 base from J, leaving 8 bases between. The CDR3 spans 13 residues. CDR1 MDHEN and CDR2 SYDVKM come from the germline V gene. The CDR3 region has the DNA TGTGCCAGCACCACCTTGAGCAATCAGCCCCAGCATTTT. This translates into CASTTLSNQPQHF.

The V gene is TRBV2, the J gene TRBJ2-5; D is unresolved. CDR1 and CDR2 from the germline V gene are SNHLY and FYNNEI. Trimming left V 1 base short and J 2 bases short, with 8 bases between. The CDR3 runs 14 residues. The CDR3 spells CASSEGAQQETQYF. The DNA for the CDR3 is TGTGCCAGCAGTGAAGGGGCGCAGCAAGAGACCCAGTACTTC.

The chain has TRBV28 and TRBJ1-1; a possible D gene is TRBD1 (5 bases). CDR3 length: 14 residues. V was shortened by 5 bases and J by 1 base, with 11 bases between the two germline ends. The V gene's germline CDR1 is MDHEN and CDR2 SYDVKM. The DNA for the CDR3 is TGTGCCAGCAGTAAGGGGACGGAGAACACTGAAGCTTTCTTT. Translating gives CASSKGTENTEAFF.

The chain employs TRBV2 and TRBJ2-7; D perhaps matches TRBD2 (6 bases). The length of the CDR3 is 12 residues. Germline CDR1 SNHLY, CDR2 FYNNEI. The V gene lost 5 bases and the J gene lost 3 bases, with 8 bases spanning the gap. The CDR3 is CASSWRDYEQYF. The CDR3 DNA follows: TGTGCCAGCAGTTGGCGGGACTACGAGCAGTACTTC.

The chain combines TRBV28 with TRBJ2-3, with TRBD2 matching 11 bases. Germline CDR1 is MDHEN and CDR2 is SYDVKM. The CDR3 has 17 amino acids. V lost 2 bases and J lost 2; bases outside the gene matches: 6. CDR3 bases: TGTGCCAGCAGTTTAATACTAGCGGGAGTAGTCACAGATACGCAGTATTTT. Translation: CASSLILAGVVTDTQYF.

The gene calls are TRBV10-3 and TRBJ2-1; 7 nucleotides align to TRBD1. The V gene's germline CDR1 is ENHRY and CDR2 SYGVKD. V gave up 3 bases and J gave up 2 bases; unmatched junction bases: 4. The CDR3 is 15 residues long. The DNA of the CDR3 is TGTGCCATCAGTGACCGGGACAGAGCCTACAATGAGCAGTTCTTC. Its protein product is CAISDRDRAYNEQFF.

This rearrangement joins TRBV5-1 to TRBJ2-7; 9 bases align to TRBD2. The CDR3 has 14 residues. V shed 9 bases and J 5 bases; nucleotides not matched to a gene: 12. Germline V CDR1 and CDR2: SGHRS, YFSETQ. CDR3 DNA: TGCGCCACCCGACCGTTAGCGGGAGCGAACGAGCAGTACTTC. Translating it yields CATRPLAGANEQYF. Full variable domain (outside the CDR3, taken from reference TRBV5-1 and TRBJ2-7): KAGVTQTPRYLIKTRGQQVTLSCSPISGHRSVSWYQQTPGQGLQFLFEYFSETQRNKGNFPGRFSGRQFSNSRSEMNVSTLELGDSALYLCATRPLAGANEQYFGPGTRLTVT.

CDR3 loop: CASSIVPAAEQYF. The DNA of the CDR3 is TGTGCCAGTAGTATAGTCCCAGCCGCCGAGCAGTACTTC. The rearrangement links TRBV19 to TRBJ2-7; no firm D call. The CDR3 covers 13 residues. Germline lookup yields CDR1 LNHDA and CDR2 SQIVND (reference sequence). Trimming left V 1 base short and J 6 bases short, with 10 bases between.

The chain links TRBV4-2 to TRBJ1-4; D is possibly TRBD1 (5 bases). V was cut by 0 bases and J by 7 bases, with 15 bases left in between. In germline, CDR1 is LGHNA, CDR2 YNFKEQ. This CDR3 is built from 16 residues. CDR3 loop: CASSQDTGTRGEKLFF. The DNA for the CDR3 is TGTGCCAGCAGCCAAGATACGGGGACCCGCGGTGAAAAACTGTTTTTT.

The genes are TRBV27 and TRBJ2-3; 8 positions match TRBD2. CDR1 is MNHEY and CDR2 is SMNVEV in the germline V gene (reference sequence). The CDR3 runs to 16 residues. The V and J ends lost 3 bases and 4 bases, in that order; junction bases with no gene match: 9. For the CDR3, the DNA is TGTGCCAGCAGTTTGGCTAGCGGGTACCCCCCAGATACGCAGTATTTT. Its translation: CASSLASGYPPDTQYF.

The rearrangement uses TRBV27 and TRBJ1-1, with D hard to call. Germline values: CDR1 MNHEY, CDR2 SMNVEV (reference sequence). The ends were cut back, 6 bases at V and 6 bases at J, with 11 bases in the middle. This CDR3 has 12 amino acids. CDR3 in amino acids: CASSSRTSEAFF. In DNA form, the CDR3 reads TGTGCCAGCAGCAGCAGGACCTCTGAAGCTTTCTTT.

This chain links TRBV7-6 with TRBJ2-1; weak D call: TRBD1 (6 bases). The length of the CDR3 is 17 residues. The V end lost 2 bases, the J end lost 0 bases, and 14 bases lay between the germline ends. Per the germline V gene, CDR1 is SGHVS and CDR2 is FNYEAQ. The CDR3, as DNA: TGTGCCAGCAGCTTACCTCGGGACAAGAGCTCCTACAATGAGCAGTTCTTC. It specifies CASSLPRDKSSYNEQFF.

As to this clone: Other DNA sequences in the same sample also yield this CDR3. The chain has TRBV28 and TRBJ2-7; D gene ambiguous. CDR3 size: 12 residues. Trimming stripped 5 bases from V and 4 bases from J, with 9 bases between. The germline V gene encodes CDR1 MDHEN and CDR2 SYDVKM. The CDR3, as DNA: TGTGCCAGCAGTCCTCCCCTATACGAGCAGTACTTC. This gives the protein CASSPPLYEQYF. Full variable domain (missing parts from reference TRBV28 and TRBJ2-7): DVKVTQSSRYLVKRTGEKVFLECVQDMDHENMFWYRQDPGLGLRLIYFSYDVKMKEKGDIPEGYSVSREKKERFSLILESASTNQTSMYLCASSPPLYEQYFGPGTRLTVT.

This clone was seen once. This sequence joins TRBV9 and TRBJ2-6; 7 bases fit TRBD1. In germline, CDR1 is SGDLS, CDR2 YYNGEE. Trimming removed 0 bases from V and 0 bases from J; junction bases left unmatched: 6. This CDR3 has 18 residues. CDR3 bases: TGTGCCAGCAGCGTAGCGACAGGGACCTACTCTGGGGCCAACGTCCTGACTTTC. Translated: CASSVATGTYSGANVLTF.

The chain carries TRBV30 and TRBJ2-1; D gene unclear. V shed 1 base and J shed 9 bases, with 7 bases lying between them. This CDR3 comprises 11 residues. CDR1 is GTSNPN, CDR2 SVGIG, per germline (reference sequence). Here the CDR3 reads CAWSAGSEQFF. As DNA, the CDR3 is TGTGCCTGGAGTGCCGGAAGTGAGCAGTTCTTC.

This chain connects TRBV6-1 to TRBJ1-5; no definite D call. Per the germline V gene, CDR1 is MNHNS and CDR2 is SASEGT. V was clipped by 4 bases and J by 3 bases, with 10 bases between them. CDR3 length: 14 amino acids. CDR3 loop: CASSGRGINQPQHF. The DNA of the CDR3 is TGTGCCAGCAGTGGTCGGGGTATCAATCAGCCCCAGCATTTT.

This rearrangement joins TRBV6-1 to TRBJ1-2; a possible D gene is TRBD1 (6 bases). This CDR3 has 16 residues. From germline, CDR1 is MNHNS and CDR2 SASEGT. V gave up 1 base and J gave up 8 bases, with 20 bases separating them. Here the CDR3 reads CASSEEVQGLPFGYTF. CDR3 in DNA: TGTGCCAGCAGTGAAGAAGTACAGGGACTCCCCTTCGGCTACACCTTC.

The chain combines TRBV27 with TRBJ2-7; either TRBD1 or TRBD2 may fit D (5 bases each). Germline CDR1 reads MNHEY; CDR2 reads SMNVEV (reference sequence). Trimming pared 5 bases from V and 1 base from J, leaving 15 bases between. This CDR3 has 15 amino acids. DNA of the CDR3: TGTGCCAGCAGTGCGTGGGGTGGGGGTTCCTACGAGCAGTACTTC. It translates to CASSAWGGGSYEQYF.

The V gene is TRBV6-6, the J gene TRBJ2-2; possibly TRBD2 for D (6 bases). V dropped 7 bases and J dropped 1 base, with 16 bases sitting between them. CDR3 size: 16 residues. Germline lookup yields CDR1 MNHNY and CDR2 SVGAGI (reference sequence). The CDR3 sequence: CASTALWGENTGELFF. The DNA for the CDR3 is TGTGCCAGCACCGCATTATGGGGGGAGAACACCGGGGAGCTGTTTTTT.

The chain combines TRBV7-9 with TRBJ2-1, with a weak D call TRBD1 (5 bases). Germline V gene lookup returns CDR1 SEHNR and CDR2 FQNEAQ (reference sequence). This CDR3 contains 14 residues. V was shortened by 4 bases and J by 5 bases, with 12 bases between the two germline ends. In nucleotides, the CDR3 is TGTGCCAGCAGCTCCTCCCCAGGGAACAATGAGCAGTTCTTC. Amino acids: CASSSSPGNNEQFF. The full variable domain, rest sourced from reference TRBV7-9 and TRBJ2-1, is DTGVSQNPRHKITKRGQNVTFRCDPISEHNRLYWYRQTLGQGPEFLTYFQNEAQLEKSRLLSDRFSAERPKGSFSTLEIQRTEQGDSAMYLCASSSSPGNNEQFFGPGTRLTVL.

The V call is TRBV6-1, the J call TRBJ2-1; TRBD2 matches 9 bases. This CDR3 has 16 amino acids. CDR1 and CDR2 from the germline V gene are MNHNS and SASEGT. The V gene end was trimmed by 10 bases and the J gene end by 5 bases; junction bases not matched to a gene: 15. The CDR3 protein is CAISEPQLAGHNEQFF. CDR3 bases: TGTGCCATCAGCGAACCACAACTAGCGGGCCACAATGAGCAGTTCTTC.

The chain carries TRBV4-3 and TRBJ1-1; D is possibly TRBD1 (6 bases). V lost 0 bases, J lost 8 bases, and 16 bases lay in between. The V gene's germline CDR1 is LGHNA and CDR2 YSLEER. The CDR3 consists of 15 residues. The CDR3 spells CASSQDMEGVAEAFF. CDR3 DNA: TGCGCCAGCAGCCAAGATATGGAGGGGGTCGCAGAAGCTTTCTTT.

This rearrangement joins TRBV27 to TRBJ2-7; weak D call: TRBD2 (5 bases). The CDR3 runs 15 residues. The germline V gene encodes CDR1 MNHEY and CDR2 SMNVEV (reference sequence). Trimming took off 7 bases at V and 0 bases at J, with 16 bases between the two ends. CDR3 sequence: CASTPRVGSSYEQYF. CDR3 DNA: TGTGCCAGCACTCCAAGAGTGGGGAGCTCCTACGAGCAGTACTTC.

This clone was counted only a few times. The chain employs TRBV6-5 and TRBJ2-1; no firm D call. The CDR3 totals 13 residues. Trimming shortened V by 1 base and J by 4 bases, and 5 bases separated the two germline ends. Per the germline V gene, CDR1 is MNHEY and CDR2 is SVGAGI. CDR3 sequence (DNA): TGTGCCAGCAGTTACTGGCAGTACAATGAGCAGTTCTTC. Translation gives CASSYWQYNEQFF.

The DNA for the CDR3 is TGTGCCTGGATCGGCCGGCCAACCTACGAGCAGTACTTC. Translating it yields CAWIGRPTYEQYF. This chain uses TRBV30 with TRBJ2-7; D uncertain. Germline CDR1 is GTSNPN and CDR2 is SVGIG (reference sequence). This CDR3 has 13 amino acids. Trimming removed 4 bases from V and 2 bases from J, with 12 bases in between. Full variable domain (remainder filled in from reference TRBV30 and TRBJ2-7): SQTIHQWPATLVQPVGSPLSLECTVEGTSNPNLYWYRQAAGRGLQLLFYSVGIGQISSEVPQNLSASRPQDRQFILSSKKLLLSDSGFYLCAWIGRPTYEQYFGPGTRLTVT.

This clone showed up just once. The CDR3 DNA is TGTGCCAGCAGCGTATATAGGGGTTCTAGCGGGAGCAATGAGCAGTTCTTC. This encodes CASSVYRGSSGSNEQFF. This chain joins TRBV9 and TRBJ2-1, with 10 bases identical to TRBD2. The CDR3 consists of 17 residues. Germline CDR1 SGDLS, CDR2 YYNGEE. Trimming took 1 base from V and 6 from J; bases not matched to a gene: 10.

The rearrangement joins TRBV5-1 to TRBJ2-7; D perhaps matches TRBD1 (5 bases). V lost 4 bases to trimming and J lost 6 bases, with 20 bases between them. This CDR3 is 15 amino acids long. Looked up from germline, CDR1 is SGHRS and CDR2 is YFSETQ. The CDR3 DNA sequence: TGCGCCAGCAGCCCGGACCCGACAGCTCCTACCGAGCAGTACTTC. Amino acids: CASSPDPTAPTEQYF.

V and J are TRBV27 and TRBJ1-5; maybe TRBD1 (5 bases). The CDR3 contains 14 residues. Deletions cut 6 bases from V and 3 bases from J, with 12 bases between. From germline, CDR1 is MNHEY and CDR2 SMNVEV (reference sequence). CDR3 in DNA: TGTGCCAGCAGGGGGCAGGCCCTCAATCAGCCCCAGCATTTT. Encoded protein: CASRGQALNQPQHF.

In nucleotides, the CDR3 is TGTGCCAGCAGCTTTCGTGCGGGAGAGGTAGGCTCCTACAATGAGCAGTTCTTC. This gives the protein CASSFRAGEVGSYNEQFF. The chain links TRBV7-9 to TRBJ2-1; 7 nucleotides align to TRBD2. The V gene's germline CDR1 is SEHNR and CDR2 FQNEAQ (reference sequence). With V trimmed by 3 bases and J by 0 bases, 11 bases remained unmatched. This CDR3 is built from 18 residues. Looking up the rest from reference TRBV7-9 and TRBJ2-1 gives the full variable domain: DTGVSQNPRHKITKRGQNVTFRCDPISEHNRLYWYRQTLGQGPEFLTYFQNEAQLEKSRLLSDRFSAERPKGSFSTLEIQRTEQGDSAMYLCASSFRAGEVGSYNEQFFGPGTRLTVL.

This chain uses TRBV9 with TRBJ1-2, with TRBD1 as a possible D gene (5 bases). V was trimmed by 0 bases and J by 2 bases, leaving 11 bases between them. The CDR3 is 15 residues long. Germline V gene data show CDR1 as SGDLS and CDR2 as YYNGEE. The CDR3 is CASSVGGNANYGYTF. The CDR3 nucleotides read TGTGCCAGCAGCGTAGGGGGGAATGCAAACTATGGCTACACCTTC.